This T cell receptor beta chain was identified during a study of cytomegalovirus exposure and HLA in healthy donors. Overall study results and limits: TCR beta chains numbering roughly 150 were designated cytomegalovirus-associated. Within a later analysis, the majority of CMV-associated TCR beta chains appeared HLA-restricted. For presence/absence analyses, sequencing depth was assumed to be roughly uniform across donors. Per a prior analysis, the majority of TCR beta V segments were productive roughly 90% or roughly 30% of the time.

As regards this clone: Its antigen is not known.

It was with 60 Vbeta and 13 Jbeta primers that the PCR ran. Here immunoSEQ multiplex PCR was the method, and the copy in TCRdb shows in-frame clones only, minus some. The sample's table shows 130,000 or so clones. Germline V gives CDR1 MNHEY, CDR2 SMNVEV (reference sequence). The CDR3 length is 13 residues. The V end lost 2 bases, the J end lost 7 bases, and 9 bases lay between the germline ends. This chain uses TRBV27 with TRBJ1-5, with D unresolved. This sequence was found in a young woman in good health and CMV-seronegative. Sequencing used PBMCs. Written as DNA, the CDR3 is TGTGCCAGCAGTTTAGCGAGGAGGCAGCCCCAGCATTTT. Translating gives CASSLARRQPQHF.